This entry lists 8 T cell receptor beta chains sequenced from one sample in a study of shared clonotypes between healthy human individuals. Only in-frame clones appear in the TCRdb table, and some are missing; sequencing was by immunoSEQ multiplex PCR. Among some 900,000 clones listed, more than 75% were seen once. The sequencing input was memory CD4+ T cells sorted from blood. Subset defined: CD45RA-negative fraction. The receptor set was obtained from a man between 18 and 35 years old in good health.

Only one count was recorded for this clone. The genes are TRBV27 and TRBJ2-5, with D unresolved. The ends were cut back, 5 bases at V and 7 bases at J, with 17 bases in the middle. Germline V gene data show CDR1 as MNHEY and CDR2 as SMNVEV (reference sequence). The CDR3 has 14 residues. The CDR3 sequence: CASSPRSQRGTQYF. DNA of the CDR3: TGTGCCAGCAGTCCACGGTCCCAAAGAGGGACCCAGTACTTC.

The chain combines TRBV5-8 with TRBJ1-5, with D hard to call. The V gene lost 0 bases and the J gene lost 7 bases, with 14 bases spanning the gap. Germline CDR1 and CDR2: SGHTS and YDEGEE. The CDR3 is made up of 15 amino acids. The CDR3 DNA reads TGTGCCAGCAGCTTGGGACCTGACCATCCCCAGCCCCAGCATTTT. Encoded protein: CASSLGPDHPQPQHF.

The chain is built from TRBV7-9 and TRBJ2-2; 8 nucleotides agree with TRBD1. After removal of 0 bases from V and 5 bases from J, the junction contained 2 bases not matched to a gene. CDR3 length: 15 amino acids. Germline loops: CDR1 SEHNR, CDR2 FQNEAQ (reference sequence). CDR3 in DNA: TGTGCCAGCAGCTTAGCCCGGACAGGGACCGGGGAGCTGTTTTTT. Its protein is CASSLARTGTGELFF.

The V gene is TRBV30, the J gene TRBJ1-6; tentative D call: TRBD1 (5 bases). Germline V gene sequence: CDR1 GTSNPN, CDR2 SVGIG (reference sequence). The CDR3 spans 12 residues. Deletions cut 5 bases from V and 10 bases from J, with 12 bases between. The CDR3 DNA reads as TGTGCCTGGGCTCCTCAGGGATCACCCCTCCACTTT. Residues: CAWAPQGSPLHF. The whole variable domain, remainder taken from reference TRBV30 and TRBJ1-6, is SQTIHQWPATLVQPVGSPLSLECTVEGTSNPNLYWYRQAAGRGLQLLFYSVGIGQISSEVPQNLSASRPQDRQFILSSKKLLLSDSGFYLCAWAPQGSPLHFGNGTRLTVT.

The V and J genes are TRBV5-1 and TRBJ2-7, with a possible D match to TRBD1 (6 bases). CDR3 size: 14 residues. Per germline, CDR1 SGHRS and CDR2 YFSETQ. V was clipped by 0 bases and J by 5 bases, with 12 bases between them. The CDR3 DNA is TGCGCCAGCAGCTTGGCCCAGGGGTACCACGAGCAGTACTTC. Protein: CASSLAQGYHEQYF.

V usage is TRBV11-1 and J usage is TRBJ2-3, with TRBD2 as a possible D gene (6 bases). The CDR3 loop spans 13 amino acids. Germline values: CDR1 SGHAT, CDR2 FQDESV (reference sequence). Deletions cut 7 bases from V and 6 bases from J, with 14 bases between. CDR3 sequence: CASTRDSGDTQYF. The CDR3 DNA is TGTGCCAGCACGCGGGACTCAGGGGATACGCAGTATTTT.

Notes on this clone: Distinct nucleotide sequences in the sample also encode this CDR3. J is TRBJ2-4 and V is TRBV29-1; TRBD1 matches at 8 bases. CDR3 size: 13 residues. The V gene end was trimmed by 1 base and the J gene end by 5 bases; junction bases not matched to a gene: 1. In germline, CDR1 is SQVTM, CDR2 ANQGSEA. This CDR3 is CSVEAGGENIQYF. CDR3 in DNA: TGCAGCGTTGAAGCAGGGGGCGAAAACATTCAGTACTTC.

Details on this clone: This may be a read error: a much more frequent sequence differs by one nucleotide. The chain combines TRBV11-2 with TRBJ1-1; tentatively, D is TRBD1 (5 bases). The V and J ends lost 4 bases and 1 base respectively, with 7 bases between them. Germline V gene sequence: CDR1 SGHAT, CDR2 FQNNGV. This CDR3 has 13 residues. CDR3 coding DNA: TGTGCCAGCAGCTCACAGGAGAACACTGAAGCTTTCTTT. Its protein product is CASSSQENTEAFF.